These 24 T cell receptor beta chains were all obtained from the same sample, sequenced in a study of T cell clonality in common variable immunodeficiency. Study-level points and caveats: Reportedly, TCR beta sequences from common variable immunodeficiency showed fewer deletions and N-nucleotide insertions.

Their antigens are not known. Sequencing used immunoSEQ multiplex PCR; TCRdb keeps in-frame clones, though not all of them. The sample includes fewer than 35,000 clones, none of them occurring once. The specimen was peripheral blood mononuclear cells. The receptor source for this set is a human donor with common variable immunodeficiency.

This clone occurred a few times. The CDR3 is cut off 3 residues early in the read; its end comes from the germline J gene. V is TRBV7-2 and J is TRBJ1-6; tentative D call: TRBD1 (5 bases). The CDR3 contains 14 residues. Per the germline V gene, CDR1 is SGHTA and CDR2 is FQGNSA. The ends were cut back, 6 bases at V and 8 bases at J, with 14 bases in the middle. This CDR3 is CASRPDSNYSPLHF. The CDR3 DNA, read in part, is TGTGCCAGCAGACCTGACAGCAACTATTCACCC. The full variable domain, its missing parts supplied by reference TRBV7-2 and TRBJ1-6, is GAGVSQSPSNKVTEKGKDVELRCDPISGHTALYWYRQSLGQGLEFLIYFQGNSAPDKSGLPSDRFSAERTGGSVSTLTIQRTQQEDSAVYLCASRPDSNYSPLHFGNGTRLTVT.

This clone was detected only a few times. A junction end diverges from the germline sequence, so it may reflect a read error. The read is 3 residues too short to cover the CDR3 end, so that end is filled in from the germline J gene. This chain joins TRBV7-9 and TRBJ1-2; D is unclear. The CDR3 extends over 13 amino acids. Germline CDR1 SEHNR, CDR2 FQNEAQ (reference sequence). CDR3 DNA (partial): TGTTCCAGCAGCTTAGACGAACAGTATGGC. Residues: CSSSLDEQYG. The whole CDR3 protein is CSSSLDEQYGYTF.

Of note for this clone: The read ends 3 residues before the CDR3 terminus; that terminus is restored from the germline J gene. V usage is TRBV6-2 or TRBV6-3 and J usage is TRBJ2-2, with D possibly TRBD2 on 5 matching bases. V gave up 4 bases and J gave up 6 bases, with 12 bases separating them. CDR1 and CDR2 (germline): MNHEY, SVGEGT. The CDR3 is made up of 14 amino acids. The covered CDR3 bases are TGTGCCAGCAGTTCCCGGGGTACGTCCGGGGAG. Residues: CASSSRGTSGE. Given in full, the CDR3 is CASSSRGTSGELFF.

As for this clone: Read coverage stops 3 residues before the CDR3 terminus; the germline J gene supplies the remainder. V and J are TRBV18 and TRBJ1-1; 7 bases agree with TRBD1. After removal of 4 bases from V and 5 bases from J, the junction contained 7 bases not matched to a gene. CDR1 is KGHSH and CDR2 is LQKENI in the germline V gene. CDR3 length: 14 residues. The CDR3: CASSRDREGTEAFF. CDR3 DNA, as far as it was read: TGTGCCAGCTCACGAGACAGGGAGGGTACTGAA. The full variable domain, in which reference TRBV18 and TRBJ1-1 provide the parts outside the CDR3, is NAGVMQNPRHLVRRRGQEARLRCSPMKGHSHVYWYRQLPEEGLKFMVYLQKENIIDESGMPKERFSAEFPKEGPSILRIQQVVRGDSAAYFCASSRDREGTEAFFGQGTRLTVV.

The table lists this clone with a few counts. The CDR3 end lies 3 residues beyond the end of the read and is filled in from the germline J gene. The chain is built from TRBV6-2 or TRBV6-3 and TRBJ1-3, with unresolved D. CDR3 size: 12 residues. The V gene lost 4 bases and the J gene lost 4 bases, with 5 bases spanning the gap. Germline lookup yields CDR1 MNHEY and CDR2 SVGEGT. CDR3 protein: CASSWAGNTIYF. Incomplete CDR3 DNA: TGTGCCAGCAGTTGGGCGGGAAACACC.

This clone was observed at least ten times. The observed sequence ends 3 residues before the CDR3 terminus, with the missing tail filled in from the germline J gene. The gene calls are TRBV5-1 and TRBJ1-2; D possibly corresponds to TRBD1 (6 bases). V shed 1 base and J shed 6 bases, with 16 bases lying between them. CDR1 is SGHRS, CDR2 YFSETQ, per germline. The CDR3 has 15 residues. Incomplete CDR3 DNA: TGCGCCAGCAGCTTGACAGGGTCGGCAGTAGATGGC. Residues: CASSLTGSAVDG. The CDR3 as a whole reads CASSLTGSAVDGYTF. Variable domain in full (rest from reference TRBV5-1 and TRBJ1-2): KAGVTQTPRYLIKTRGQQVTLSCSPISGHRSVSWYQQTPGQGLQFLFEYFSETQRNKGNFPGRFSGRQFSNSRSEMNVSTLELGDSALYLCASSLTGSAVDGYTFGSGTRLTVV.

This clone was seen ten or more times. The CDR3 extends 3 residues past the end of the read, so its final part is completed from the germline J gene. This rearrangement joins TRBV20-1 to TRBJ2-2; D is perhaps TRBD1 or TRBD2 (6 bases each). V was shortened by 1 base and J by 6 bases, with 12 bases between the two germline ends. The germline V gene has CDR1 DFQATT and CDR2 SNEGSKA (reference sequence). The CDR3 sequence is 14 residues long. CDR3 DNA (partial): TGCAGTGCTAGAGTACAGGGAGGCTCCGGGGAG. It specifies CSARVQGGSGE. The whole CDR3 region reads CSARVQGGSGELFF.

As regards this clone: The sequenced fragment ends 3 residues before the CDR3 boundary, so the rest is inferred from the germline J gene. The rearrangement links TRBV5-1 to TRBJ2-7; D is unresolved. In germline, CDR1 is SGHRS, CDR2 YFSETQ. Between the trimmed V and J ends, which lost 3 bases and 0 bases, there was a span of 13 bases. The CDR3 runs 15 residues. The DNA read from the CDR3 is TGCGCCAGCAGCTCAATTGGGCAGAGCTCCTACGAG. Its protein product is CASSSIGQSSYE. From start to end, the CDR3 is CASSSIGQSSYEQYF. The full variable domain, completed using reference TRBV5-1 and TRBJ2-7, is KAGVTQTPRYLIKTRGQQVTLSCSPISGHRSVSWYQQTPGQGLQFLFEYFSETQRNKGNFPGRFSGRQFSNSRSEMNVSTLELGDSALYLCASSSIGQSSYEQYFGPGTRLTVT.

This clone was picked up a small number of times. The CDR3 end lies 3 residues beyond the end of the read and is filled in from the germline J gene. The rearrangement joins TRBV5-6 to TRBJ2-5, with TRBD1 matching over 7 bases. In germline, CDR1 is SGHDT, CDR2 YYEEEE. CDR3 length equals 15 residues. With V trimmed by 3 bases and J by 2 bases, 7 bases remained unmatched. The covered CDR3 bases are TGTGCCAGCAGCTGGGACGGGACAGCACAAGAGACC. Translation: CASSWDGTAQET. The CDR3 in full is CASSWDGTAQETQYF.

Notes on this clone: At one end, the junction sequence differs from germline, possibly due to a read error. The read stops 3 residues short of the end of the CDR3; the missing end is completed from the germline J gene. V usage is TRBV13 and J usage is TRBJ1-2; D may be TRBD1 (5 bases). The germline V gene encodes CDR1 PRHDT and CDR2 FYEKMQ (reference sequence). This CDR3 has 16 amino acids. The CDR3 loop is CASSSRVPEAKYGYTF. The sequenced CDR3 bases are TGTGCCAGCAGCTCCAGGGTACCAGAGGCTAAGTATGGC.

In regard to this clone: The CDR3 end lies 3 residues beyond the end of the read and is filled in from the germline J gene. The chain couples TRBV11-2 to TRBJ1-2; D is unresolved. V lost 2 bases, J lost 2 bases, and 6 bases lay in between. The CDR3 consists of 13 residues. In germline, CDR1 is SGHAT, CDR2 FQNNGV. CDR3 bases read: TGTGCCAGCAGCTTACAACGGAACTATGGC. It translates to CASSLQRNYG. The full CDR3 is CASSLQRNYGYTF.

This clone has ten or more counts. Coverage ceases 3 residues before the CDR3 finishes, and the germline J gene fills in the end. This rearrangement joins TRBV5-1 to TRBJ1-2; tentatively, D is TRBD1 (5 bases). The V gene lost 0 bases and the J gene lost 4 bases, with 10 bases spanning the gap. The CDR3 is 14 residues long. Germline V gives CDR1 SGHRS, CDR2 YFSETQ. Incomplete CDR3 DNA: TGCGCCAGCAGCTTGGAGGGGCCGGGCTATGGC. Amino acid sequence: CASSLEGPGYG. The whole CDR3 protein is CASSLEGPGYGYTF.

This clone was observed at least ten times. The CDR3 goes on 3 residues after the read ends, and that part is filled in from the germline J gene. The chain couples TRBV7-3 to TRBJ1-1; D is ambiguous. With 4 bases removed from V and 1 base from J, the gap between germline ends came to 7 bases. CDR3 length: 13 residues. CDR1 and CDR2 from the germline V gene are SGHTA and FQGTGA. The DNA read from the CDR3 is TGTGCCAGCAGCTGGGCCTGGAACACTGAA. This encodes CASSWAWNTE. The full CDR3 is CASSWAWNTEAFF.

In its sample, this clone was seen many times. The read gets to within 3 residues of the CDR3 end, and the germline J gene fills in the rest. V is TRBV7-2 and J is TRBJ1-4; D remains ambiguous. V dropped 5 bases and J dropped 5 bases, with 15 bases sitting between them. CDR3 length equals 15 residues. Germline-derived CDR1 and CDR2 are SGHTA and FQGNSA. The CDR3 sequence: CASSPRPTSNEKLFF. The DNA read from the CDR3 is TGTGCCAGCAGCCCCCGACCGACTAGCAATGAAAAA. Looking up the rest from reference TRBV7-2 and TRBJ1-4 gives the full variable domain: GAGVSQSPSNKVTEKGKDVELRCDPISGHTALYWYRQSLGQGLEFLIYFQGNSAPDKSGLPSDRFSAERTGGSVSTLTIQRTQQEDSAVYLCASSPRPTSNEKLFFGSGTQLSVL.

As regards this clone: The sequence runs out 3 residues before the end of the CDR3; the remainder is reconstructed from the germline J gene. This chain connects TRBV29-1 to TRBJ2-7, with D perhaps matching TRBD1 (5 bases). This CDR3 is built from 13 residues. The V gene lost 1 base and the J gene lost 2 bases, with 9 bases spanning the gap. Germline V lookup: CDR1 SQVTM, CDR2 ANQGSEA. The CDR3 sequence is CSVEGQTTYEQYF. The CDR3 DNA, read in part, is TGCAGCGTTGAAGGACAGACGACCTACGAG.

Comment on this clone: Read sequence stops 3 residues before the CDR3 end, and the germline J gene provides the missing end. The gene calls are TRBV11-2 and TRBJ2-7, with D maybe TRBD1 (6 bases). Germline-derived CDR1 and CDR2 are SGHAT and FQNNGV. V was shortened by 0 bases and J by 5 bases, with 8 bases between the two germline ends. The CDR3 is 13 amino acids. CDR3 region: CASSLDQGNEQYF. The part of the CDR3 DNA that was read is TGTGCCAGCAGCTTAGATCAGGGGAACGAG.

This clone was counted ten times or more. The read halts 3 residues ahead of the CDR3 end, with the missing end drawn from the germline J gene. The V call is TRBV20-1, the J call TRBJ1-2, with D possibly matching TRBD1 (5 bases). The length of the CDR3 is 14 residues. V was pared by 1 base and J by 7 bases, with 16 bases between. CDR1 is DFQATT and CDR2 is SNEGSKA in the germline V gene (reference sequence). The covered CDR3 bases are TGCAGTGCTAGAGGGTGGCAGGGATGGAGTGGC. Translated: CSARGWQGWSG. The entire CDR3 protein is CSARGWQGWSGYTF.

This clone has a handful of counts. The CDR3 is cut off 3 residues early in the read; its end comes from the germline J gene. The chain employs TRBV19 and TRBJ1-2; 7 bases agree with TRBD1. Germline V gives CDR1 LNHDA, CDR2 SQIVND (reference sequence). CDR3 length: 15 amino acids. The ends lost 9 bases at V and 5 bases at J; junction bases unmatched: 15. CDR3 sequence reads: CASRGFWGSYYGYTF. The part of the CDR3 DNA that was read is TGTGCCAGCAGGGGGTTTTGGGGATCTTATTATGGC.

This clone came up a few times. The read gets to within 3 residues of the CDR3 end, and the germline J gene fills in the rest. J is TRBJ2-2 and V is TRBV19; the D gene could be TRBD1 or TRBD2 (5 bases each). Germline V gene sequence: CDR1 LNHDA, CDR2 SQIVND (reference sequence). Trimming pared 1 base from V and 5 bases from J, leaving 20 bases between. The CDR3 runs 18 residues. Partial CDR3 DNA: TGTGCCAGTAGTATAGGATCGAGGGGAGATGGGGTAACCGGGGAG. This translates into CASSIGSRGDGVTGE. The CDR3 in its entirety is CASSIGSRGDGVTGELFF.

This clone was seen more than once but under ten times. The read ends 3 residues early relative to the CDR3; the germline J gene fills the gap. The chain employs TRBV5-1 and TRBJ2-7; the match to TRBD2 covers 13 bases. J was trimmed by 1 base and V by 5 bases; bases with no gene match: 9. CDR1 SGHRS and CDR2 YFSETQ come from the germline V gene. The CDR3 extends over 17 amino acids. The chain's CDR3 is CASSRGTSGAQSYEQYF. Partial CDR3 DNA: TGCGCCAGCAGTAGGGGGACTAGCGGGGCCCAGTCCTACGAG.

This clone was counted a few times. The read ends 3 residues early relative to the CDR3; the germline J gene fills the gap. The chain couples TRBV11-3 to TRBJ2-7; TRBD1 agrees at 9 bases. V dropped 5 bases and J dropped 4; count of bases not matched to a gene: 9. Germline assignment: CDR1 SGHNT and CDR2 YENEEA. The CDR3 extends over 15 amino acids. The CDR3 protein is CASSPERQGGYEQYF. The CDR3 DNA, read in part, is TGTGCCAGCAGCCCAGAACGACAGGGGGGATACGAG. Using reference TRBV11-3 and TRBJ2-7 for the parts outside the CDR3, the full variable domain is EAGVVQSPRYKIIEKKQPVAFWCNPISGHNTLYWYLQNLGQGPELLIRYENEEAVDDSQLPKDRFSAERLKGVDSTLKIQPAELGDSAVYLCASSPERQGGYEQYFGPGTRLTVT.

The CDR3 is CASSLETNQPQHF. The sequenced part of the CDR3 DNA is TGTGCCAGCAGCTTAGAAACAAATCAGCCC. The V and J genes are TRBV7-2 and TRBJ1-5; D gene unclear. Coverage ceases 3 residues before the CDR3 finishes, and the germline J gene fills in the end. The germline V and J ends were trimmed by 1 base and 4 bases, with 5 bases remaining between them. The CDR3 length is 13 residues. Germline lookup yields CDR1 SGHTA and CDR2 FQGNSA.

This clone was seen only a few times. The CDR3 end lies 3 residues beyond the end of the read and is filled in from the germline J gene. V is TRBV19 and J is TRBJ1-1; 10 nucleotides match TRBD1. CDR1 is LNHDA, CDR2 SQIVND, per germline (reference sequence). J gave up 4 bases and V 6 bases, and 14 bases lay outside the gene matches. The CDR3 sequence is 17 residues long. Here the CDR3 reads CASSGGDRGRLGTEAFF. CDR3 bases read: TGTGCCAGTAGCGGTGGCGACAGGGGGCGCTTGGGCACTGAA.

This clone showed up just a few times. The observed sequence ends 3 residues before the CDR3 terminus, with the missing tail filled in from the germline J gene. The chain links TRBV30 to TRBJ2-7; D not resolved. The CDR3 length is 11 residues. Trimming stripped 6 bases from V and 3 bases from J, with 9 bases between. CDR1 and CDR2 from the germline V gene are GTSNPN and SVGIG (reference sequence). The chain's CDR3 is CACDIHYEQYF. The covered CDR3 bases are TGTGCCTGCGACATACACTACGAG.